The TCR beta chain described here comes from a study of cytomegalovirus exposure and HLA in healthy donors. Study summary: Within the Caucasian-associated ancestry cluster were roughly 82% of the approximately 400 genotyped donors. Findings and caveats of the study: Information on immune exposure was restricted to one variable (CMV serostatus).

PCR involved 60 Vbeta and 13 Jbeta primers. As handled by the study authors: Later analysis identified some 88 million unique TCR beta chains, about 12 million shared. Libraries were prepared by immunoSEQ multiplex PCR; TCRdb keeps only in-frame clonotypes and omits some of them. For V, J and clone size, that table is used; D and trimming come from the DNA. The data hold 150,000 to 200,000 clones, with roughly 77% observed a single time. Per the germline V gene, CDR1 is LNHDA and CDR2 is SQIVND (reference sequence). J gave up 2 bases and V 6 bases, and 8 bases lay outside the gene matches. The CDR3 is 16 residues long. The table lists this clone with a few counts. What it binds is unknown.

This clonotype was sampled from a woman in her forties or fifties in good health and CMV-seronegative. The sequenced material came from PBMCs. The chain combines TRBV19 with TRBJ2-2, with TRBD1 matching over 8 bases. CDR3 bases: TGTGCCAGTAGATCGGACAGGGCCTTTAACACCGGGGAGCTGTTTTTT. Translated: CASRSDRAFNTGELFF.